Below are 18 T cell receptor beta chains sequenced from a single sample in a study of T cell changes during pregnancy in multiple sclerosis. Clones were sequenced by immunoSEQ multiplex PCR, and TCRdb holds only the in-frame ones, with some missing. The sample lists around 130,000 clones; 96% were seen once. The sequenced sample was peripheral blood, obtained after pregnancy. Every receptor here comes from a female donor with multiple sclerosis, enrolled in a pregnancy study.

This clone was detected only once. The chain uses TRBV7-2 and TRBJ2-1, with D maybe TRBD1 (6 bases). The germline gives CDR1 SGHTA, CDR2 FQGNSA. CDR3 length equals 15 residues. V lost 4 bases and J 4 bases, leaving 14 bases between the germline ends. CDR3 residues: CASSSTGSPYNEQFF. In nucleotides, the CDR3 is TGTGCCAGCAGCTCCACAGGGTCTCCATACAATGAGCAGTTCTTC.

This clone came up once. The chain carries TRBV7-8 and TRBJ1-5; D is unclear. Trimming stripped 3 bases from V and 3 bases from J, with 15 bases between. Per the germline V gene, CDR1 is SGHVS and CDR2 is FQNEAQ. The CDR3 spans 16 residues. The CDR3 is CASSFGRMTNNQPQHF. CDR3 DNA: TGTGCCAGCAGCTTTGGCAGGATGACGAACAATCAGCCCCAGCATTTT.

Here the CDR3 DNA reads TGTGCCAGTAGTATCTCATCGGGCACTGAAGCTTTCTTT. It translates to CASSISSGTEAFF. This chain uses TRBV19 with TRBJ1-1, with D uncertain. Trimming cost V 3 bases and J 4 bases, with 9 bases left between them. Per germline, CDR1 LNHDA and CDR2 SQIVND (reference sequence). This CDR3 has 13 amino acids.

V usage is TRBV19 and J usage is TRBJ1-1, with D tentatively TRBD1 (5 bases). The germline gives CDR1 LNHDA, CDR2 SQIVND (reference sequence). The length of the CDR3 is 13 residues. V lost 3 bases and J lost 3, with 8 bases in between. This CDR3 reads CASSIGGYTEAFF. In DNA form, the CDR3 reads TGTGCCAGTAGTATTGGGGGGTACACTGAAGCTTTCTTT.

The chain has TRBV4-3 and TRBJ2-3; D is ambiguous. V shed 0 bases and J shed 1 base, with 8 bases lying between them. The germline CDR1 and CDR2 sequences are LGHNA and YSLEER. This CDR3 contains 15 residues. This CDR3 is CASSQDSPGTDTQYF. The CDR3 DNA reads as TGCGCCAGCAGCCAAGATTCGCCGGGCACAGATACGCAGTATTTT.

This clone was detected once. V is TRBV15 and J is TRBJ1-1; D not resolved. Germline V gives CDR1 LNHNV, CDR2 YYDKDF (reference sequence). V lost 3 bases to trimming and J lost 0 bases, with 8 bases between them. This CDR3 is 14 amino acids long. The CDR3 region has the DNA TGTGCCACCAGCAGTGGGAGTATGAACACTGAAGCTTTCTTT. Protein sequence: CATSSGSMNTEAFF.

This rearrangement joins TRBV29-1 to TRBJ2-1; 8 bases are a match to TRBD2. Per the germline V gene, CDR1 is SQVTM and CDR2 is ANQGSEA. The CDR3 consists of 13 residues. J gave up 7 bases and V 7 bases, and 9 bases lay outside the gene matches. CDR3 amino acids: CSARAGVGNEQFF. The CDR3 DNA is TGCAGCGCCAGAGCGGGAGTAGGAAATGAGCAGTTCTTC.

This clone is a singleton in its sample. The chain couples TRBV10-3 to TRBJ2-1, with D unresolved. CDR3 size: 12 residues. CDR1 and CDR2 from the germline V gene are ENHRY and SYGVKD. V lost 4 bases to trimming and J lost 6 bases, with 7 bases between them. The CDR3 loop is CAISGLGNEQFF. CDR3 bases: TGTGCCATCAGTGGACTGGGCAATGAGCAGTTCTTC.

This clone was seen a single time. The rearrangement uses TRBV25-1 and TRBJ2-3; maybe TRBD1 (5 bases). CDR3 length: 14 residues. CDR1 and CDR2 (germline): MGHDK, SYGVNS. V was shortened by 7 bases and J by 2 bases, with 13 bases between the two germline ends. CDR3 region: CASMGRLYTDTQYF. The CDR3 DNA is TGTGCCAGCATGGGGCGGTTGTACACAGATACGCAGTATTTT.

The chain is built from TRBV27 and TRBJ2-1, with 7 bases lining up with TRBD2. CDR1 is MNHEY and CDR2 is SMNVEV in the germline V gene (reference sequence). The CDR3 consists of 17 residues. The trim removed 5 bases at V and 6 bases at J, leaving 16 bases unmatched. Here the CDR3 reads CASSAREREGNRNEQFF. CDR3 bases: TGTGCCAGCAGTGCAAGGGAGAGGGAGGGGAATCGCAATGAGCAGTTCTTC.

This chain links TRBV7-2 with TRBJ2-5, with 11 positions matching TRBD1. V was pared by 2 bases and J by 6 bases, with 11 bases of the junction left unmatched. CDR3 length equals 17 residues. Germline lookup yields CDR1 SGHTA and CDR2 FQGNSA. The CDR3, as DNA: TGTGCCAGCAGCTTATTGTGGACAGGGGGCGCGGAAAAGACCCAGTACTTC. Translation: CASSLLWTGGAEKTQYF.

The V and J genes are TRBV4-2 and TRBJ2-2; 10 nucleotides agree with TRBD2. The CDR3 covers 19 residues. Germline CDR1 LGHNA, CDR2 YNFKEQ. V shed 10 bases, J shed 3 bases, and the junction held 20 bases outside the gene matches. CDR3 sequence reads: CATTRTPASGRGDTGELFF. CDR3 coding DNA: TGTGCCACCACGCGTACCCCCGCTAGCGGGAGAGGGGACACCGGGGAGCTGTTTTTT.

This chain links TRBV28 with TRBJ2-5, with D unclear. V lost 4 bases and J 5 bases, leaving 11 bases between the germline ends. The CDR3 contains 13 residues. Germline loops: CDR1 MDHEN, CDR2 SYDVKM. This CDR3 reads CASSSHPGETQYF. The DNA for the CDR3 is TGTGCCAGCAGTTCTCATCCCGGGGAGACCCAGTACTTC. Drawing the rest from reference TRBV28 and TRBJ2-5, the complete variable domain is DVKVTQSSRYLVKRTGEKVFLECVQDMDHENMFWYRQDPGLGLRLIYFSYDVKMKEKGDIPEGYSVSREKKERFSLILESASTNQTSMYLCASSSHPGETQYFGPGTRLLVL.

The chain employs TRBV28 and TRBJ1-4, with TRBD1 matching over 12 bases. J lost 8 bases, V lost 2 bases, and 3 bases had no gene match. This CDR3 region has 15 residues. Germline values: CDR1 MDHEN, CDR2 SYDVKM. CDR3 in amino acids: CASSLGTGGEEKLFF. The CDR3 bases are TGTGCCAGCAGTTTAGGGACAGGGGGCGAGGAAAAACTGTTTTTT.

V usage is TRBV4-2 and J usage is TRBJ1-3, with unresolved D. The V end was cut by 4 bases, the J end by 0 bases, with 10 bases between. The CDR3 has 15 residues. In germline, CDR1 is LGHNA, CDR2 YNFKEQ. The chain's CDR3 is CASSPPAASGNTIYF. The CDR3 region has the DNA TGTGCCAGCAGCCCCCCTGCGGCCTCTGGAAACACCATATATTTT.

The chain has TRBV7-8 and TRBJ2-3, with TRBD1 matching 7 bases. The CDR3 totals 16 residues. Trimming removed 4 bases from V and 0 bases from J; junction bases left unmatched: 7. Germline lookup yields CDR1 SGHVS and CDR2 FQNEAQ. The CDR3 nucleotides read TGTGCCAGCAGCTCGTGGGACAGTCTTAGCACAGATACGCAGTATTTT. This codes for CASSSWDSLSTDTQYF.

This chain joins TRBV5-1 and TRBJ2-3, with 8 bases matching TRBD2. J was trimmed by 4 bases and V by 7 bases; bases with no gene match: 5. The length of the CDR3 is 13 residues. Germline loops: CDR1 SGHRS, CDR2 YFSETQ. The CDR3 region is CASLAGGADTQYF. The DNA for the CDR3 is TGCGCCAGCTTGGCGGGGGGAGCAGATACGCAGTATTTT.

This clone was seen a single time. The CDR3 DNA follows: TGTGCCAGCAGCTCAGTTCGTAGCCCGCAGTATTTT. It yields the protein CASSSVRSPQYF. The V and J genes are TRBV7-2 and TRBJ2-3; D uncertain. The CDR3 is 12 amino acids. In germline, CDR1 is SGHTA, CDR2 FQGNSA. Trimming took off 4 bases at V and 10 bases at J, with 12 bases between the two ends.